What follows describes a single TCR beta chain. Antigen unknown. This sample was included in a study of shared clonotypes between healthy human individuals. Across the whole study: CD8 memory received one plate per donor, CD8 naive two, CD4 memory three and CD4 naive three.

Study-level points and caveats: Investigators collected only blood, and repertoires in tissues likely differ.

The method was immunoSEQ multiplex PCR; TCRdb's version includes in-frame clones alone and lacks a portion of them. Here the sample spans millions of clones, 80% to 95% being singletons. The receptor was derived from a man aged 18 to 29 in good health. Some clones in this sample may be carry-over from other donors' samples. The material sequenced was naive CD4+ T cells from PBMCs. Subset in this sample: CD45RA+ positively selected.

This CDR3 reads CAISVAGVADTQYF. In nucleotides, the CDR3 is TGTGCCATCAGTGTAGCGGGAGTGGCAGATACGCAGTATTTT. The rearrangement uses TRBV10-3 and TRBJ2-3; 9 bases map to TRBD2. Looked up from germline, CDR1 is ENHRY and CDR2 is SYGVKD. The ends lost 4 bases at V and 4 bases at J; junction bases unmatched: 3. This CDR3 has 14 residues.